Following are 20 T cell receptor beta chains from one sample sequenced in a study of T cell repertoires in cytomegalovirus infection. One entry per CDR3 protein, called by TCRdb with MiXCR from the reads. Among roughly 70,000 distinct CDR3 sequences listed, 20% were seen once. For these receptors, no antigen is known. Source: CD8+ T cells from cultured PBMCs, taken from culture after CMV antigen stimulation. The receptors were sampled from a human donor in good health (CMV status not recorded). Some clones in this sample may be carry-over from other donors' samples.

The CDR3 coding sequence is TGTGCCAGCAGCCCCCCGGGACAGGGAGGTTTCTACGAGCAGTACTTC. It specifies CASSPPGQGGFYEQYF. The chain joins TRBV14 to TRBJ2-7; 9 nucleotides line up with TRBD1. The V and J ends lost 4 bases and 3 bases, in that order; junction bases with no gene match: 10. The CDR3 length is 16 residues. Germline V gene sequence: CDR1 SGHDN, CDR2 FVKESK. Variable domain in full (rest from reference TRBV14 and TRBJ2-7): EAGVTQFPSHSVIEKGQTVTLRCDPISGHDNLYWYRRVMGKEIKFLLHFVKESKQDESGMPNNRFLAERTGGTYSTLKVQPAELEDSGVYFCASSPPGQGGFYEQYFGPGTRLTVT.

The rearrangement uses TRBV6-8 and TRBJ1-2; TRBD1 might be the D (6 bases). Germline V lookup: CDR1 MNHGY, CDR2 SAAAGT. CDR3 length equals 13 residues. V dropped 5 bases and J dropped 6 bases, with 13 bases sitting between them. CDR3 in amino acids: CASSPQGVDGYTF. DNA for the CDR3: TGTGCCAGCAGTCCACAGGGTGTTGATGGCTACACCTTC.

Written as DNA, the CDR3 is TGTGCCAGCAGCTTAGGACCAAAGACAGGGAGACGGACAGATACGCAGTATTTT. Its translation is CASSLGPKTGRRTDTQYF. V usage is TRBV7-6 and J usage is TRBJ2-3; 7 bases are shared with TRBD1. The J segment lost 3 bases and the V segment lost 1 base, leaving 13 bases of the junction unmatched. The germline V gene has CDR1 SGHVS and CDR2 FNYEAQ. The CDR3 sequence is 18 residues long.

The rearrangement links TRBV6-5 to TRBJ1-2; tentatively, D is TRBD1 (6 bases). This CDR3 spans 16 amino acids. Trimming removed 2 bases from V and 6 bases from J, with 19 bases in between. Per the germline V gene, CDR1 is MNHEY and CDR2 is SVGAGI. CDR3 loop: CASSYPGIGGPDGYTF. CDR3 coding DNA: TGTGCCAGCAGTTACCCAGGGATCGGGGGCCCAGATGGCTACACCTTC.

This rearrangement joins TRBV4-3 to TRBJ1-2, with D perhaps matching TRBD1 (5 bases). Germline V CDR1 and CDR2: LGHNA, YSLEER. Deletions cut 0 bases from V and 6 bases from J, with 17 bases between. The CDR3 totals 16 residues. The CDR3 protein is CASSQDSFAGPNGYTF. The CDR3, as DNA: TGCGCCAGCAGCCAAGATTCCTTCGCAGGGCCGAATGGCTACACCTTC.

The chain links TRBV9 to TRBJ1-2; no reliable D call. The CDR3 runs to 15 residues. Trimming took 0 bases from V and 0 from J, leaving 9 bases between them. Germline assignment: CDR1 SGDLS and CDR2 YYNGEE. CDR3 sequence (DNA): TGTGCCAGCAGCGTAGCGGGCAGTCCTAACTATGGCTACACCTTC. As protein: CASSVAGSPNYGYTF.

The sample holds many counts of this clonotype. The chain is built from TRBV7-9 and TRBJ2-3, with D possibly being TRBD1 or TRBD2 (5 bases each). The CDR3 runs 13 residues. CDR1 and CDR2 (germline): SEHNR, FQNEAQ (reference sequence). V was cut by 3 bases and J by 5 bases, with 9 bases left in between. In nucleotides, the CDR3 is TGTGCCAGCAGCTTTCTGGGGGAAGATACGCAGTATTTT. It codes for CASSFLGEDTQYF. The complete variable domain, with remaining parts taken from reference TRBV7-9 and TRBJ2-3, reads DTGVSQNPRHKITKRGQNVTFRCDPISEHNRLYWYRQTLGQGPEFLTYFQNEAQLEKSRLLSDRFSAERPKGSFSTLEIQRTEQGDSAMYLCASSFLGEDTQYFGPGTRLTVL.

V and J are TRBV7-8 and TRBJ1-4; perhaps TRBD1 as D (5 bases). Germline-derived CDR1 and CDR2 are SGHVS and FQNEAQ. CDR3 length: 16 residues. Trimming removed 1 base at V and 4 bases at J, with 13 bases between. In DNA, the CDR3 is TGTGCCAGCAGCTTAGGGGGAGGGGAATTTAATGAAAAACTGTTTTTT. Translated, it gives CASSLGGGEFNEKLFF.

V gene TRBV14 combines with J gene TRBJ2-1; D is uncertain. The V and J ends lost 1 base and 3 bases respectively, with 4 bases between them. Germline V gene lookup returns CDR1 SGHDN and CDR2 FVKESK. The CDR3 consists of 13 residues. CDR3 loop: CASSQGNYNEQFF. Here the CDR3 DNA reads TGTGCCAGCAGCCAAGGTAACTACAATGAGCAGTTCTTC.

The sample holds many counts of this clonotype. This rearrangement joins TRBV19 to TRBJ1-1, with 8 bases aligning to TRBD1. Germline V gene data show CDR1 as LNHDA and CDR2 as SQIVND (reference sequence). J gave up 6 bases and V 5 bases, and 11 bases lay outside the gene matches. This CDR3 region has 15 residues. DNA for the CDR3: TGTGCCAGTAGTTCAGGGCAGGGGGCTGTGGCTGAAGCTTTCTTT. This codes for CASSSGQGAVAEAFF.

The V call is TRBV6-4, the J call TRBJ2-1; 11 bases match TRBD2. The CDR3 sequence is 16 residues long. V trimming: 2 bases; J trimming: 4 bases; junction bases outside the gene matches: 4. The germline V gene has CDR1 MRHNA and CDR2 SNTAGT. CDR3 bases: TGTGCCAGCAGTGACACAACTAGCGGGAGTTACAATGAGCAGTTCTTC. Translated: CASSDTTSGSYNEQFF.

This clonotype was picked up a small number of times. The J gene is TRBJ2-5, the V gene TRBV20-1; 8 nucleotides line up with TRBD2. The germline V gene encodes CDR1 DFQATT and CDR2 SNEGSKA (reference sequence). This CDR3 is 14 amino acids long. J gave up 3 bases and V 1 base, and 4 bases lay outside the gene matches. In DNA, the CDR3 is TGCAGTGCTAGAGTTGGGACTAGAGAAGAGACCCAGTACTTC. Translating gives CSARVGTREETQYF.

J is TRBJ1-1 and V is TRBV6-6, with 7 bases fitting TRBD1. The CDR3 extends over 15 amino acids. Germline V gives CDR1 MNHNY, CDR2 SVGAGI (reference sequence). Losses at the gene ends were 4 bases for V and 1 base for J; bases not matched to a gene: 6. CDR3 DNA sequence: TGTGCCAGCAGTTCCGTCGGGACAGCGAACACTGAAGCTTTCTTT. Translating it yields CASSSVGTANTEAFF.

The chain employs TRBV4-3 and TRBJ2-7; D is perhaps TRBD2 (5 bases). Germline CDR1 reads LGHNA; CDR2 reads YSLEER. The CDR3 contains 16 residues. V lost 1 base and J lost 2, with 15 bases in between. CDR3 nucleotides: TGCGCCAGCAGCCAAGGACTAAGGCACAGAACCTACGAGCAGTACTTC. It codes for CASSQGLRHRTYEQYF.

In this sample, this clonotype turned up a few times. The chain employs TRBV6-2 or TRBV6-3 and TRBJ2-7, with D hard to call. V was pared by 6 bases and J by 0 bases, with 12 bases between. This CDR3 comprises 14 residues. The germline V gene encodes CDR1 MNHEY and CDR2 SVGEGT. CDR3 coding DNA: TGTGCCAGCAGCTATGCTACAAACTCCTACGAGCAGTACTTC. Protein sequence: CASSYATNSYEQYF.

This clonotype was recorded once. The V and J genes are TRBV7-2 and TRBJ2-2, with a weak D call TRBD2 (6 bases). The CDR3 runs 15 residues. The germline gives CDR1 SGHTA, CDR2 FQGNSA. Between the trimmed V and J ends, which lost 5 bases and 3 bases, there was a span of 13 bases. This CDR3 is CASSTRDFHTGELFF. CDR3 bases: TGTGCCAGCAGCACACGGGACTTCCACACCGGGGAGCTGTTTTTT. Full variable domain (rest looked up from reference TRBV7-2 and TRBJ2-2): GAGVSQSPSNKVTEKGKDVELRCDPISGHTALYWYRQSLGQGLEFLIYFQGNSAPDKSGLPSDRFSAERTGGSVSTLTIQRTQQEDSAVYLCASSTRDFHTGELFFGEGSRLTVL.

This clonotype has only a few counts. The CDR3 DNA follows: TGTGCCAGCAGCTTAGAGGGCTTTGAAGCTTTCTTT. Translated: CASSLEGFEAFF. The chain has TRBV7-6 and TRBJ1-1; D remains unclear. Germline values: CDR1 SGHVS, CDR2 FNYEAQ. The CDR3 has 12 residues. V shed 1 base and J shed 7 bases, with 7 bases lying between them.

This clonotype occurred a few times. The V gene is TRBV7-6, the J gene TRBJ1-5, with D possibly matching TRBD1 (5 bases). The V gene's germline CDR1 is SGHVS and CDR2 FNYEAQ. The CDR3 runs 12 residues. Trimming removed 5 bases at V and 6 bases at J, with 8 bases between. The CDR3 coding sequence is TGTGCCAGCAGCCTAAGGGGTCAGCCCCAGCATTTT. As protein: CASSLRGQPQHF.

The rearrangement joins TRBV7-2 to TRBJ1-1; D call uncertain. Germline V gene lookup returns CDR1 SGHTA and CDR2 FQGNSA. The CDR3 has 13 amino acids. Trimming took off 5 bases at V and 3 bases at J, with 10 bases between the two ends. This CDR3 reads CASSDGPDTEAFF. In DNA form, the CDR3 reads TGTGCCAGCAGCGATGGGCCGGACACTGAAGCTTTCTTT.

The genes are TRBV7-6 and TRBJ2-7, with D possibly being TRBD2 (6 bases). Trimming shortened V by 5 bases and J by 2 bases, and 19 bases separated the two germline ends. CDR3 length: 16 amino acids. From germline, CDR1 is SGHVS and CDR2 FNYEAQ. CDR3 DNA sequence: TGTGCCAGCAGCCCCCAATCTACGTCGGGAGCCTACGAGCAGTACTTC. Its translation: CASSPQSTSGAYEQYF.